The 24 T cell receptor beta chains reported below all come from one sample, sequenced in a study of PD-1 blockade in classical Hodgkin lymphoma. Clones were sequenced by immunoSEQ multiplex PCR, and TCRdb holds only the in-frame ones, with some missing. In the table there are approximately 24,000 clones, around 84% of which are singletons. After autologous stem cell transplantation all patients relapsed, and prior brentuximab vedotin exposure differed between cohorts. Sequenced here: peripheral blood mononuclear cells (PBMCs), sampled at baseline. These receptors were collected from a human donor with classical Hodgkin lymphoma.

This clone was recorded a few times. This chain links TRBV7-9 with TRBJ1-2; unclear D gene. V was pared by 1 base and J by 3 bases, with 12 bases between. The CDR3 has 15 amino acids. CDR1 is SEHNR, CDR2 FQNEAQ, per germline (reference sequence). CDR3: CASSLDNSIDYGYTF. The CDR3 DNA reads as TGTGCCAGCAGCTTAGACAACAGCATAGACTATGGCTACACCTTC. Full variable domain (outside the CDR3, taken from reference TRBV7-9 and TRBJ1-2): DTGVSQNPRHKITKRGQNVTFRCDPISEHNRLYWYRQTLGQGPEFLTYFQNEAQLEKSRLLSDRFSAERPKGSFSTLEIQRTEQGDSAMYLCASSLDNSIDYGYTFGSGTRLTVV.

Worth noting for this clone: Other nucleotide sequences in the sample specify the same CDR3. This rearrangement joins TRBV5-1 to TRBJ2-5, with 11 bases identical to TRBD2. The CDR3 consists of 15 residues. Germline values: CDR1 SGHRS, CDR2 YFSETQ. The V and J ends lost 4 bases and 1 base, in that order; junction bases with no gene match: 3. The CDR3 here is CASSVAGGPQETQYF. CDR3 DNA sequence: TGCGCCAGCAGCGTAGCGGGGGGGCCCCAAGAGACCCAGTACTTC.

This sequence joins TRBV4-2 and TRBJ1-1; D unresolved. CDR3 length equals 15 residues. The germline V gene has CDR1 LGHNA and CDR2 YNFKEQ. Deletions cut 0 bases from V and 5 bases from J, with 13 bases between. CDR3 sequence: CASSQDRTANTEAFF. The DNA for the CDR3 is TGTGCCAGCAGCCAAGATCGCACAGCTAATACTGAAGCTTTCTTT.

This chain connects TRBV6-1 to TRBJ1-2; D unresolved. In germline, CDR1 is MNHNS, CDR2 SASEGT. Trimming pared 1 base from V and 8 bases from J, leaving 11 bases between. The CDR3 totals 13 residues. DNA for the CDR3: TGTGCCAGCAGTGAAGATGAGGGAGGAGGCTACACCTTC. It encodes CASSEDEGGGYTF.

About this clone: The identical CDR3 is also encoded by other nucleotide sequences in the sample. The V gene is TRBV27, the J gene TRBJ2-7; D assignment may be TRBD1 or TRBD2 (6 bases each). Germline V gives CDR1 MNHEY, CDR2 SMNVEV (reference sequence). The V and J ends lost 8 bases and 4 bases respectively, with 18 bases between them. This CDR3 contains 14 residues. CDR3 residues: CASRAWGAVYEQYF. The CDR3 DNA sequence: TGTGCCAGCCGGGCTTGGGGGGCCGTGTACGAGCAGTACTTC.

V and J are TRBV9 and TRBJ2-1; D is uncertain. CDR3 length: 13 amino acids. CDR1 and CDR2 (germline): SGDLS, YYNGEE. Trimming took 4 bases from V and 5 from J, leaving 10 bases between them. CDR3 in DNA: TGTGCCAGCAGCCTCTTACTCGACAATGAGCAGTTCTTC. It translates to CASSLLLDNEQFF.

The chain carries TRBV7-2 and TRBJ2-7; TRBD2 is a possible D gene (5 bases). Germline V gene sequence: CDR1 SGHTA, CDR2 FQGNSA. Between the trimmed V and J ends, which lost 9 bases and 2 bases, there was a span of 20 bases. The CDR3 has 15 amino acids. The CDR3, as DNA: TGTGCCAGGACCTGGGAGAGCTGTCCAACCTACGAGCAGTACTTC. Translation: CARTWESCPTYEQYF.

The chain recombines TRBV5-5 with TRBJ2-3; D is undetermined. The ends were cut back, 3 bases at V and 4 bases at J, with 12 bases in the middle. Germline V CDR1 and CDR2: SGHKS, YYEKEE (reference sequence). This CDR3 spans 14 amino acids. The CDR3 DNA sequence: TGTGCCAGCAGCTCTCCTCTCAAAGCAGATACGCAGTATTTT. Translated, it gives CASSSPLKADTQYF.

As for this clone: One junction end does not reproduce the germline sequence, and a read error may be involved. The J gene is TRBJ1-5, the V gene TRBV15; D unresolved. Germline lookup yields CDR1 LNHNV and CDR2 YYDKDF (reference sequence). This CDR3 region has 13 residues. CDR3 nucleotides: TGTGCCACCGGCAGAGACCCCCATCAGCCCCAGCATTTT. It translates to CATGRDPHQPQHF.

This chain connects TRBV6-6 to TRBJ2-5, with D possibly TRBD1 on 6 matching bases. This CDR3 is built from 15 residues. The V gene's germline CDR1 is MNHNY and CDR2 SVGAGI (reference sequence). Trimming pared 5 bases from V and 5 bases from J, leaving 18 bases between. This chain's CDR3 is CASSNQGRGRETQYF. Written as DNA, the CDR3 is TGTGCCAGCAGTAACCAGGGGAGAGGAAGGGAGACCCAGTACTTC.

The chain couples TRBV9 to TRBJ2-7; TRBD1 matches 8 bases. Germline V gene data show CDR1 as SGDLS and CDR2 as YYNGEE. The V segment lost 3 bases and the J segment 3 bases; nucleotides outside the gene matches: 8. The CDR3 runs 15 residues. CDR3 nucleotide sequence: TGTGCCAGCAGCGAGAGGGCAGGGGGCAACTACGAGCAGTACTTC. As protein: CASSERAGGNYEQYF.

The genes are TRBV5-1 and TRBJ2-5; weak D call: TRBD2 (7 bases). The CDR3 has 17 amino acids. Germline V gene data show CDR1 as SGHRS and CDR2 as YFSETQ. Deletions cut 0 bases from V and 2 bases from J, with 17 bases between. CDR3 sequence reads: CASSLAWGGRGQETQYF. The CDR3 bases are TGCGCCAGCAGCTTGGCCTGGGGGGGCAGGGGACAAGAGACCCAGTACTTC.

CDR3 sequence: CASIPALGSGNTIYF. CDR3 bases: TGTGCCAGCATCCCCGCTTTGGGCTCTGGAAACACCATATATTTT. The rearrangement uses TRBV6-5 and TRBJ1-3; no firm D call. Germline assignment: CDR1 MNHEY and CDR2 SVGAGI. V lost 7 bases, J lost 0 bases, and 13 bases lay in between. The CDR3 is made up of 15 amino acids.

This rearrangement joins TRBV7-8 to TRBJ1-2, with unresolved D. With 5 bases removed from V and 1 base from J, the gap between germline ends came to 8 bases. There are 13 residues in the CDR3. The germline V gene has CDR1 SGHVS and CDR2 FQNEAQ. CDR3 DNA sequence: TGTGCCAGCAGCCAGACTCTTAACTATGGCTACACCTTC. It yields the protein CASSQTLNYGYTF. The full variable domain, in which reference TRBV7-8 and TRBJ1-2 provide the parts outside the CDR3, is GAGVSQSPRYKVAKRGQDVALRCDPISGHVSLFWYQQALGQGPEFLTYFQNEAQLDKSGLPSDRFFAERPEGSVSTLKIQRTQQEDSAVYLCASSQTLNYGYTFGSGTRLTVV.

CDR3 amino acids: CASSIQSGPYNEQFF. The CDR3 nucleotides are TGTGCCAGTAGTATACAGAGCGGGCCATACAATGAGCAGTTCTTC. The rearrangement uses TRBV19 and TRBJ2-1, with D maybe TRBD2 (6 bases). The germline gives CDR1 LNHDA, CDR2 SQIVND (reference sequence). V lost 2 bases and J lost 4, with 12 bases in between. This CDR3 spans 15 amino acids.

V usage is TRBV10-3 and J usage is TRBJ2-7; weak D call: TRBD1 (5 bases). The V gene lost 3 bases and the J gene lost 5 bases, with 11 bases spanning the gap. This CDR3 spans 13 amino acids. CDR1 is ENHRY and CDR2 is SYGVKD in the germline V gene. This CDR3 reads CAISETGIDEQYF. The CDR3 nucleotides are TGTGCCATCAGTGAAACAGGTATCGACGAGCAGTACTTC.

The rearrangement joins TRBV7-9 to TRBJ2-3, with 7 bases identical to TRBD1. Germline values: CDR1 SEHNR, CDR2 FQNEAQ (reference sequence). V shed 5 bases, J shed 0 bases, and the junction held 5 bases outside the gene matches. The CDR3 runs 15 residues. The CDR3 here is CASSPGQLSTDTQYF. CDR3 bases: TGTGCCAGCAGCCCGGGACAGTTAAGCACAGATACGCAGTATTTT.

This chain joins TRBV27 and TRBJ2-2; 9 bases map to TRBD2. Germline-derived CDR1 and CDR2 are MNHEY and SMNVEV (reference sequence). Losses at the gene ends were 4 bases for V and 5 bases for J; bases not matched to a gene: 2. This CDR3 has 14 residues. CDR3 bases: TGTGCCAGCAGTTGGCTAGCGGGGACCGGGGAGCTGTTTTTT. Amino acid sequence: CASSWLAGTGELFF.

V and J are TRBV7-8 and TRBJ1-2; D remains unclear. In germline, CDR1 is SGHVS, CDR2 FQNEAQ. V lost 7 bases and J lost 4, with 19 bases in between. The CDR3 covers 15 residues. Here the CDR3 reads CASTAVATHTYGYTF. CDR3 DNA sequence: TGTGCCAGCACCGCGGTGGCAACTCATACCTATGGCTACACCTTC.

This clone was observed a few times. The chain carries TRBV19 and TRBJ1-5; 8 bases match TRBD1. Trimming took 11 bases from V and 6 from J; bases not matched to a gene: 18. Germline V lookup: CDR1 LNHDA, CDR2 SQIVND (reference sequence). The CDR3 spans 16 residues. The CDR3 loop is CASRQGSLVVGQPQHF. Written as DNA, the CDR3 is TGTGCCTCAAGACAGGGGTCCCTAGTAGTGGGTCAGCCCCAGCATTTT.

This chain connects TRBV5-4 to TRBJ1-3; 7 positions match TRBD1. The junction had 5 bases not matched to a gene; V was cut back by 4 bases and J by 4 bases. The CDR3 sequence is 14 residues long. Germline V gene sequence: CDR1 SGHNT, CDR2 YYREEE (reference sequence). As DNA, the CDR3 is TGTGCCAGCAGCCAAGGGGGCGCGGGAAACACCATATATTTT. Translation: CASSQGGAGNTIYF.

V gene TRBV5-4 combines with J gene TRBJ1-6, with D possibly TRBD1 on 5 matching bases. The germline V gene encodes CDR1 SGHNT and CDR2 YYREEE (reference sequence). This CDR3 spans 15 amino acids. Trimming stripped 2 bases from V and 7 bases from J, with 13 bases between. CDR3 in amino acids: CASSFWGNWNSPLHF. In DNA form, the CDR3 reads TGTGCCAGCAGCTTCTGGGGGAATTGGAATTCACCCCTCCACTTT.

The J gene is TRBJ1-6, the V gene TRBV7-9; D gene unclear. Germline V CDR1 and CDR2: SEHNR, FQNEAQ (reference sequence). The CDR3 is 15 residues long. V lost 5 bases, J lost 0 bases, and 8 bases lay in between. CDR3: CASSKTASYNSPLHF. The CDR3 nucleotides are TGTGCCAGCAGCAAAACAGCCTCCTATAATTCACCCCTCCACTTT.

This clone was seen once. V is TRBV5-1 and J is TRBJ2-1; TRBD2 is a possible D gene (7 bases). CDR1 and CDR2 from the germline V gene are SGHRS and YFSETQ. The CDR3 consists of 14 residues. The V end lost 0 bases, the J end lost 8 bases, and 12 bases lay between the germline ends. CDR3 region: CASSLARGGDEQFF. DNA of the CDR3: TGCGCCAGCAGCTTGGCGAGGGGGGGCGATGAGCAGTTCTTC.